The rows below give T cell receptor beta chains drawn from one sample of a study of post-analysis software for immune sequencing data. TCRdb ran MiXCR on the PCR reads and lists one entry per CDR3 protein. The top ten hold approximately 10% of the sample, which has some 690,000 distinct CDR3 sequences, approximately 60% seen once. The sequencing sample was made of blood. Source of these receptors: a girl aged 2-10 years with multiple sclerosis. The CDR3 runs from the conserved cysteine through the conserved F or W. The order of the fields is V gene, clone size, D gene, J gene, CDR3 protein, CDR3 DNA. D genes are given only for firm matches. Expanded clones get a size class; other rows say once, few or many, or leave the size out.

TRBV20-1,few,.,TRBJ2-5,CSARVPLARETQYF,TGCAGTGCTAGAGTGCCCCTTGCAAGAGAGACCCAGTACTTC
TRBV20-1,.,.,TRBJ2-1,CSARDPASVLNEQFF,TGCAGTGCTAGAGATCCGGCTAGCGTCTTGAATGAGCAGTTCTTC
TRBV9,once,TRBD1,TRBJ1-6,CASSGGGQENSPLHF,TGTGCCAGCAGCGGAGGGGGACAGGAGAATTCACCCCTCCACTTT
TRBV29-1,few,TRBD2,TRBJ2-3,CSVVGTSGGSTDTQYF,TGCAGCGTTGTAGGAACTAGCGGGGGTAGCACAGATACGCAGTATTTT
TRBV4-2,few,TRBD2,TRBJ2-3,CASSPRVREVQGTDTQYF,TGTGCCAGCAGCCCCAGGGTGCGGGAGGTCCAGGGCACAGATACGCAGTATTTT
TRBV3-1,.,.,TRBJ2-7,CASSQDNLVYEQYF,TGTGCCAGCAGCCAAGATAACCTAGTCTACGAGCAGTACTTC
TRBV20-1,few,.,TRBJ2-3,CSARDESTSTDTQYF,TGCAGTGCTAGGGATGAGTCTACTAGCACAGATACGCAGTATTTT
TRBV7-2,.,TRBD2,TRBJ2-1,CASSYGDYINEQFF,TGTGCCAGCAGCTATGGGGACTACATAAATGAGCAGTTCTTC
TRBV2,.,.,TRBJ2-1,CASSEEGQGNDEQFF,TGTGCCAGCAGTGAAGAAGGGCAGGGAAACGATGAGCAGTTCTTC
TRBV6-1,.,TRBD1,TRBJ2-1,CASSEGEGTGGNEQFF,TGTGCCAGCAGTGAAGGGGAGGGGACAGGGGGCAATGAGCAGTTCTTC
TRBV12-3/TRBV12-4,.,.,TRBJ2-5,CTSSHPGQETQYF,TGTACCAGCAGTCATCCAGGCCAAGAGACCCAGTACTTC
TRBV29-1,few,.,TRBJ2-5,CSVDEWDQETQYF,TGCAGCGTTGATGAGTGGGACCAAGAGACCCAGTACTTC
TRBV29-1,few,.,TRBJ2-3,CSVDQEPSTDTQYF,TGCAGCGTTGACCAGGAGCCGTCCACAGATACACAGTATTTT
TRBV29-1,few,TRBD1,TRBJ2-1,CSVVTGAITHNEQFF,TGCAGCGTGGTTACAGGGGCGATAACCCACAATGAGCAGTTCTTC
TRBV5-1,.,.,TRBJ2-1,CASSSSDAEQFF,TGCGCCAGCAGCTCCTCCGACGCTGAGCAGTTCTTC
TRBV29-1,few,.,TRBJ1-2,CSVPRGTDYGYTF,TGCAGCGTTCCAAGGGGGACGGACTATGGCTACACCTTC
TRBV9,.,.,TRBJ2-7,CASSFTGTALKDYEQYF,TGTGCCAGCAGCTTCACCGGGACCGCCCTGAAGGACTACGAGCAGTACTTC
TRBV7-9,.,.,TRBJ2-5,CASSLALVETQYF,TGTGCCAGCAGCTTAGCGCTGGTTGAGACCCAGTACTTC
TRBV29-1,once,.,TRBJ2-5,CSVESAEAGETQYF,TGCAGCGTTGAGTCTGCAGAGGCTGGGGAGACCCAGTACTTC
TRBV11-2,.,TRBD2,TRBJ2-3,CASSFRAGGLSDTQYF,TGTGCCAGCAGCTTCCGAGCGGGGGGGCTATCAGATACGCAGTATTTT
TRBV6-1,.,TRBD2,TRBJ2-2,CASRERDFLRGEITGELFF,TGTGCCAGCAGAGAACGTGACTTTTTACGGGGGGAAATTACCGGGGAGCTGTTTTTT
TRBV12-3/TRBV12-4,.,.,TRBJ1-5,CASSFGERQPQHF,TGTGCCAGCAGTTTTGGGGAGCGTCAGCCCCAGCATTTT
TRBV28,.,.,TRBJ1-1,CASTPGLENTEAFF,TGTGCCAGCACGCCGGGACTCGAGAACACTGAAGCTTTCTTT
TRBV10-3,few,TRBD2,TRBJ2-1,CAISTSGGHEQFF,TGTGCCATCAGTACGAGCGGGGGGCATGAGCAGTTCTTC
TRBV20-1,.,TRBD1,TRBJ1-4,CSARPTGGGEKLFF,TGCAGTGCTAGACCTACAGGGGGAGGAGAAAAACTGTTTTTT
TRBV2,.,.,TRBJ2-7,CASSGVDGEQYF,TGTGCCAGCAGTGGAGTCGATGGCGAGCAGTACTTC
TRBV7-2,.,.,TRBJ2-1,CASSSRWDNEQFF,TGTGCCAGCAGCTCCCGCTGGGACAATGAGCAGTTCTTC